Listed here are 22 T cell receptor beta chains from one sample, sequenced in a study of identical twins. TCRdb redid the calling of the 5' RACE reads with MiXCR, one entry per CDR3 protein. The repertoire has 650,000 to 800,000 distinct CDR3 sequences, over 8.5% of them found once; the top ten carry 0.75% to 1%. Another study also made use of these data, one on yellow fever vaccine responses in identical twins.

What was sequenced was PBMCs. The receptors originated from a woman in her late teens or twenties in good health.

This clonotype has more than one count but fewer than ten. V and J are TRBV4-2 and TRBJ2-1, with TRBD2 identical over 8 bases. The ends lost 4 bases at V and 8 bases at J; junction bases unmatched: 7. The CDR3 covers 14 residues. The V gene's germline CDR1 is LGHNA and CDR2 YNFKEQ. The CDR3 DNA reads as TGTGCCAGCAGCCCAGGGACTAGTATATATGAGCAGTTCTTC. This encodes CASSPGTSIYEQFF.

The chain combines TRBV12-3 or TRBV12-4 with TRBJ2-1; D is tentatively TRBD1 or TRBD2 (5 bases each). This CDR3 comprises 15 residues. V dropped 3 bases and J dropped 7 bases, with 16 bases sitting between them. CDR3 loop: CASSFWGTGVNEQFF. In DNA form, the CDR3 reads TGTGCCAGCAGTTTTTGGGGGACGGGCGTAAATGAGCAGTTCTTC.

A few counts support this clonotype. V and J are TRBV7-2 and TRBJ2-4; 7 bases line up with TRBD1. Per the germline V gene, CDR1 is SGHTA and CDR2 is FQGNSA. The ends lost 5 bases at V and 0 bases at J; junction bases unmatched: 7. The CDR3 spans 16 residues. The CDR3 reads CASSTRQGLAKNIQYF. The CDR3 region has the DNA TGTGCCAGCAGCACCCGACAGGGATTAGCCAAAAACATTCAGTACTTC.

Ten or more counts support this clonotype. The CDR3 bases are TGTGCCAGCAGCCCCGGGGGAGATAACACTGAAGCTTTCTTT. It codes for CASSPGGDNTEAFF. The genes are TRBV7-9 and TRBJ1-1, with TRBD1 as a possible D gene (5 bases). This CDR3 has 14 amino acids. V lost 5 bases to trimming and J lost 2 bases, with 12 bases between them. Germline V gene sequence: CDR1 SEHNR, CDR2 FQNEAQ (reference sequence).

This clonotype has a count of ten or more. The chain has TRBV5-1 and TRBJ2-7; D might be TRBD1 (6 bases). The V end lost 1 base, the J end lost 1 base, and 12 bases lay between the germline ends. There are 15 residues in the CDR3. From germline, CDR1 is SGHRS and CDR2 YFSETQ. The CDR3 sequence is CASSLSTGFSYEQYF. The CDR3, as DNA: TGCGCCAGCAGCTTGTCCACAGGGTTTTCCTACGAGCAGTACTTC.

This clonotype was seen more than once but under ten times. This CDR3 reads CASSPLEEGPYGYTF. The CDR3 nucleotides read TGTGCCAGCAGCCCTCTCGAGGAGGGGCCCTATGGCTACACCTTC. The genes are TRBV7-9 and TRBJ1-2; possible D gene TRBD1, 5 bases. Germline CDR1 is SEHNR and CDR2 is FQNEAQ (reference sequence). The CDR3 loop spans 15 amino acids. V was cut by 5 bases and J by 4 bases, with 17 bases left in between.

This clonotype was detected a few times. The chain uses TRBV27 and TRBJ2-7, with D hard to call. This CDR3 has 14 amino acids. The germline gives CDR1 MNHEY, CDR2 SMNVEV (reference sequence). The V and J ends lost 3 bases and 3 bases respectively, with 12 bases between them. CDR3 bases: TGTGCCAGCAGTTTGGGTGTCAGCCTCTACGAGCAGTACTTC. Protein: CASSLGVSLYEQYF.

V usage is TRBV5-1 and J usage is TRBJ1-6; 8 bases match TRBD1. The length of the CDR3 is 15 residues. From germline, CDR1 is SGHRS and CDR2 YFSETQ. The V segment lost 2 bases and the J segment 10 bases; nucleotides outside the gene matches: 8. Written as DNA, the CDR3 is TGCGCCAGCAGCTTATTGACAGGGGAGGGATCACCCCTCCACTTT. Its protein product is CASSLLTGEGSPLHF.

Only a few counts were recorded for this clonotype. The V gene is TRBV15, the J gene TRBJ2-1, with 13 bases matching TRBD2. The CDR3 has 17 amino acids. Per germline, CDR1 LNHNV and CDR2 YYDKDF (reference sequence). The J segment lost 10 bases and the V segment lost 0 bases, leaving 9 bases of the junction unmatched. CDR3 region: CATSRDRGLAGSEEQFF. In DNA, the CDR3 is TGTGCCACCAGCAGAGATCGGGGACTAGCGGGATCTGAGGAGCAGTTCTTC.

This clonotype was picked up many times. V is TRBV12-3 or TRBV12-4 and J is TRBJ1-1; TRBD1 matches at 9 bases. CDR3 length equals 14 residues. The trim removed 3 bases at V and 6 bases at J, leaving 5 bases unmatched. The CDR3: CASSLTTGGSEAFF. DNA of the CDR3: TGTGCCAGCAGTTTGACAACAGGGGGCTCTGAAGCTTTCTTT.

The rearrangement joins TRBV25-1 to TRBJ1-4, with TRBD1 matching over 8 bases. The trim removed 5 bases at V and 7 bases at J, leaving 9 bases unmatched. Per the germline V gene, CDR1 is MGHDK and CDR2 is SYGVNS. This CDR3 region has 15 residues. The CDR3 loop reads CASSRRGLSGEKLFF. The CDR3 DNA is TGTGCCAGCAGTCGCAGGGGGCTGTCTGGTGAAAAACTGTTTTTT.

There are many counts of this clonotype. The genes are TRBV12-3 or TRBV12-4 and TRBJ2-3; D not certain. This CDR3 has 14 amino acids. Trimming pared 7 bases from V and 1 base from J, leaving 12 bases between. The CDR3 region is CASIELSGTDTQYF. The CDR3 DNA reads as TGTGCCAGCATCGAACTATCTGGCACAGATACGCAGTATTTT.

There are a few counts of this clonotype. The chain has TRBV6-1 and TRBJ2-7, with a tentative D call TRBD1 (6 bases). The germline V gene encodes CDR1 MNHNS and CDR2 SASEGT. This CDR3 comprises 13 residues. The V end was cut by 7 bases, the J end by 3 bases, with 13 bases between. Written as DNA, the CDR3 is TGTGCCAGCAATCGGGACACGGGCTACGAGCAGTACTTC. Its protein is CASNRDTGYEQYF.

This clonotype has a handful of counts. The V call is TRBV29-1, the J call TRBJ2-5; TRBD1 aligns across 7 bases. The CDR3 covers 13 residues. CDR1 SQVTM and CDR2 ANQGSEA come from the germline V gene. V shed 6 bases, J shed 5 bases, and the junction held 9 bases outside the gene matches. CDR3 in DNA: TGCAGCGTGGCAGGATTGACAGGGGAGACCCAGTACTTC. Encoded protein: CSVAGLTGETQYF.

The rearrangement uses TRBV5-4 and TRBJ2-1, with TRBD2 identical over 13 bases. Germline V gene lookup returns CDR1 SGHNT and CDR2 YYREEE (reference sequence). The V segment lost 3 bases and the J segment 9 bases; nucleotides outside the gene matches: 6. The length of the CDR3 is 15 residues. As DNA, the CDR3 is TGTGCCAGCAGCTCCGGGACTAGCGGGATTGGTGAGCAGTTCTTC. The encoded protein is CASSSGTSGIGEQFF. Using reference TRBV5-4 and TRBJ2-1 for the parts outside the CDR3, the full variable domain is ETGVTQSPTHLIKTRGQQVTLRCSSQSGHNTVSWYQQALGQGPQFIFQYYREEENGRGNFPPRFSGLQFPNYSSELNVNALELDDSALYLCASSSGTSGIGEQFFGPGTRLTVL.

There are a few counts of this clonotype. CDR3 amino acids: CASSRSGGARETQYF. The CDR3 DNA reads TGTGCCAGCAGTCGGTCCGGAGGGGCGCGGGAGACCCAGTACTTC. V and J are TRBV6-1 and TRBJ2-5; the D gene is possibly TRBD2 (6 bases). V was pared by 5 bases and J by 5 bases, with 18 bases between. Germline values: CDR1 MNHNS, CDR2 SASEGT. This CDR3 contains 15 residues.

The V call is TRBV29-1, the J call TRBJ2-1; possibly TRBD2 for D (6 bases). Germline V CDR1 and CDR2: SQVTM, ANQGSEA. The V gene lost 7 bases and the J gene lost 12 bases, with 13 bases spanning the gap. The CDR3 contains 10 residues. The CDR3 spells CSGGDSAQFF. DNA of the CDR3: TGCAGCGGAGGGGACTCTGCGCAGTTCTTC.

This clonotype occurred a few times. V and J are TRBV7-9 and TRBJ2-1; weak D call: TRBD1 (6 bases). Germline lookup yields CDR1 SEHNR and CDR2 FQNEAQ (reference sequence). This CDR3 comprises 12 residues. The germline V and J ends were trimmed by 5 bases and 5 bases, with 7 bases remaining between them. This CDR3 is CASSRDNNEQFF. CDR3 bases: TGTGCCAGCAGCCGGGACAACAATGAGCAGTTCTTC.

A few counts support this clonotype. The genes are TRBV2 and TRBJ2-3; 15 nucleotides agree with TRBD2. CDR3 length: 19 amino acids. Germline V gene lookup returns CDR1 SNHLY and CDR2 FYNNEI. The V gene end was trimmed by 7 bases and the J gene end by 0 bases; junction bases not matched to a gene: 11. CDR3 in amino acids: CASIFPGLAGGRSTDTQYF. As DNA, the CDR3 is TGTGCCAGCATATTCCCGGGACTAGCGGGGGGACGAAGCACAGATACGCAGTATTTT.

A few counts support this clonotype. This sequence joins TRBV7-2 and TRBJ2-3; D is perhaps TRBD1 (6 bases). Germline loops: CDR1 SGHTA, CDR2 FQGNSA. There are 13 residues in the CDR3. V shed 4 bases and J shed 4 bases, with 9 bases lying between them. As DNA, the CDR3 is TGTGCCAGCAGCTCCTACAGGGCAGATACGCAGTATTTT. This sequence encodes CASSSYRADTQYF.

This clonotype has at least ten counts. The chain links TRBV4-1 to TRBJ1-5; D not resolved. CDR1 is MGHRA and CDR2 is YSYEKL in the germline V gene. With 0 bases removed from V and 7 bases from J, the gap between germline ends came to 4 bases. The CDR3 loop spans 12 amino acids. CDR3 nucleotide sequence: TGCGCCAGCAGCCAAGAGGGACAGCCCCAGCATTTT. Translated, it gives CASSQEGQPQHF.

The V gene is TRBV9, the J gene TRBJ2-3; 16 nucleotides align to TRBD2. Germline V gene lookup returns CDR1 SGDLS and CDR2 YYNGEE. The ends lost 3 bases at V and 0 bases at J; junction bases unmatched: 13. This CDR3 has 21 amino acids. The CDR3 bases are TGTGCCAGCAGCGATCGACATACCGGGACTAGCGGGGGGGAGAGCACAGATACGCAGTATTTT. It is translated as CASSDRHTGTSGGESTDTQYF.